What follows describes a single TCR beta chain. No antigen is known for it. No clone much larger than this one lies a single base away; base qualities are absent. TCR CDR3 regions were amplified from genomic DNA by multiplex PCR using the deep immunoSEQ assay. Genomic DNA extracted from each cell subset was distributed evenly over all wells of several immunoSEQ 96-well plates, and each plate served as one replicate. For unsorted PBMC, roughly 330 ng genomic DNA, equal to approximately 30,000 T cell genomes, was loaded into each replicate PCR. Ten immunoSEQ deep assay plates were used to sequence unsorted PBMC genomic DNA. The purified libraries were quantified using a Qubit 3.0 fluorometer, sized with a Bioanalyzer 2100, and then quantified again using the KAPA Library Quantification kit. Every immunoSEQ 96-well plate was sequenced on a separate single-read 150-cycle Illumina NextSeq 550 flow cell. The study's processing was this. Because the immunoSEQ output held only junctional sequences and lacked quality scores, the filtering could not match the filtering applied to full-length reads. To assign V/J genes and CDR3, sequences were annotated using PyIR, a Python wrapper for IgBLAST v1.9, with IMGT germline references. Reads were filtered out if the reads had weak V/J assignments (E-value above 1e-6), no CDR3, stop codons, out-of-frame junctions, or ambiguous translated residues. A V3J clonotype was defined by an identical inferred V gene, J gene, and CDR3 amino acid sequence. Percentage overlap between repertoires was computed as shared unique clonotypes divided by the size of the smaller repertoire. Repertoire richness was assessed with RTK rarefaction, the Chao1 estimator, and Recon v2.1 estimates of unobserved clonotypes. TCRdb holds this immuneACCESS table with in-frame rearrangements only. Some clones are missing; in checked studies, unresolved V genes explain under half, and the rest has no known cause. V and J calls and clone size come straight from that table; D and trimming were deduced from the DNA. The sample table records over 400,000 clones; 65% to 85% of these occur just once. The ten most abundant clones make up approximately 11% of the sample.

The donors were healthy, HIV-negative adults who had no recently reported acute infections or vaccinations. Only Caucasian adults living in Nashville, Tennessee, USA were represented among the donors. For unsorted samples, tens of millions of PBMCs were counted and genomic DNA was extracted with the QIAamp DNA Blood Mini kit. After blood collection by leukapheresis, PBMCs were isolated using Ficoll-Histopaque density gradient centrifugation and then cryopreserved in the vapor phase of liquid nitrogen. The sample belongs to a study of shared clonotypes between healthy human individuals (dated by TCRdb to about 2020). Regarding the study in general: The cohort comprised two women and a few men aged 18 to 49 years. To estimate repertoire size and how much clonotypes are shared between individuals, the study performed deep sequencing of blood TCR repertoires from a handful of healthy adults. Different laboratories and diverse techniques were used to prepare libraries and sequence TCR repertoires, to increase sequencing depth and limit assay-specific biases. Leukapheresis yielded between about 0.85 and 9 billion PBMCs per donor. The full study reports these points: Based on pairwise subsampling, the degree of clonotype sharing among donors was expected to be affected by sequencing depth. The genetic and exposure-history diversity represented was limited by the small number of donors. Only blood was sampled, and tissue TCR repertoires likely differ from those in blood.

From the cysteine up to the phenylalanine, the CDR3 has a length of 15 residues. The retained sequence is limited to the CDR3, 45 bases, with the frame set at the first base. The junction shows trimming of 1 base on V and 5 bases on J, plus 14 bases between the germline ends. Based on the germline V gene, the CDR1 and CDR2 sequences are SGHTA and FQGNSA. The sequence is built from TRBV7-2 and TRBJ1-2; no D gene can be assigned with confidence. The sample was PBMCs. This TCR derives from a woman between 40 and 50 years old in good health. Some clones in this sample may be carry-over from other donors' samples. The DNA reads TGTGCCAGCAGCTTAGTGCGGGAGTCCCTTTATGGCTACACCTTC. The resulting protein is CASSLVRESLYGYTF.